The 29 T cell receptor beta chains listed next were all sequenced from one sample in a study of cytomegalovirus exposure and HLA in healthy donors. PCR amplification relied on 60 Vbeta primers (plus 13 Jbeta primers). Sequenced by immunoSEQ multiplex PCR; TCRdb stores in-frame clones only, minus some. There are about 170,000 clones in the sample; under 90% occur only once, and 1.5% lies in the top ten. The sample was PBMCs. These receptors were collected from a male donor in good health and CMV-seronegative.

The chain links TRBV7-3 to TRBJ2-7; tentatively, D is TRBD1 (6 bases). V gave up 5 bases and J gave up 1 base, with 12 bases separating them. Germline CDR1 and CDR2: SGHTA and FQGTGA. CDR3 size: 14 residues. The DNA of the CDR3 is TGTGCCAGCAGCGAACAGGGAACGTCCTACGAGCAGTACTTC. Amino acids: CASSEQGTSYEQYF.

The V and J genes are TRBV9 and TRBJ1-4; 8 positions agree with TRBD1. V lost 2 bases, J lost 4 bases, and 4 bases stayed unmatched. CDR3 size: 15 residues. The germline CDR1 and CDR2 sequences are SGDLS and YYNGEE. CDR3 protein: CASSVDRDNNEKLFF. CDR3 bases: TGTGCCAGCAGCGTGGACAGGGATAATAATGAAAAACTGTTTTTT.

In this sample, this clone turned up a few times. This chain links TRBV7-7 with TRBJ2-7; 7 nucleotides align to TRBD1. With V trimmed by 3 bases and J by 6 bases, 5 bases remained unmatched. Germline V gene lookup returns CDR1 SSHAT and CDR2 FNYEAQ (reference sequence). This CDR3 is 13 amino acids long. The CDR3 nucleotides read TGTGCCAGCAGCTTCGAGACAGGGTCCGAGCAGTACTTC. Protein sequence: CASSFETGSEQYF.

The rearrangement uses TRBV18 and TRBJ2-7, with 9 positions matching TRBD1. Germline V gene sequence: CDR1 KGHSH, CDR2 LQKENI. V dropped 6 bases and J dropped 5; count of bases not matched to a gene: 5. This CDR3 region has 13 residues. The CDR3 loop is CASSPGQGNEQYF. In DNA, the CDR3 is TGTGCCAGCTCCCCGGGACAGGGTAACGAGCAGTACTTC.

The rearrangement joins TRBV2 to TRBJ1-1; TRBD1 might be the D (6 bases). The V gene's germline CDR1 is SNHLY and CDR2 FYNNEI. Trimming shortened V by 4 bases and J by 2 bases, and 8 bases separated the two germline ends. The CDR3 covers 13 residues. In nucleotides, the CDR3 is TGTGCCAGCAGTGGACAGGTTAACACTGAAGCTTTCTTT. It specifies CASSGQVNTEAFF.

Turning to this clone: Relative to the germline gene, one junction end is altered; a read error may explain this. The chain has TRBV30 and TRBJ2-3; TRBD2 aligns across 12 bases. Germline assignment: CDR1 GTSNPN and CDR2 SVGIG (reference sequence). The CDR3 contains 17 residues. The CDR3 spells CAWRGLAGTPFTDAQYF. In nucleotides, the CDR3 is TGTGCCTGGAGGGGACTAGCGGGTACTCCCTTCACAGATGCGCAGTATTTT.

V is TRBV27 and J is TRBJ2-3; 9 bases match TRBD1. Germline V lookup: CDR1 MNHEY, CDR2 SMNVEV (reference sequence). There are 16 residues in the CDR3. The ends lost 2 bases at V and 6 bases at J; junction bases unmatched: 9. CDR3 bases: TGTGCCAGCAGTTTAGTTCCGGGACAGGGTAGGGATACGCAGTATTTT. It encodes CASSLVPGQGRDTQYF.

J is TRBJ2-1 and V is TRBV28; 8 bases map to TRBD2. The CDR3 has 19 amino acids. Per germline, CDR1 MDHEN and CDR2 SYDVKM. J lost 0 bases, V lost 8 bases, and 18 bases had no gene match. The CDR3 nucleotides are TGTGCCAGCGGGGCGGGGGGTGCGGGTAGTTGGAGCTCCTACAATGAGCAGTTCTTC. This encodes CASGAGGAGSWSSYNEQFF.

CDR3 nucleotide sequence: TGTGCCAGCAGCTTAGAGGCTAGCAGATACAATGAGCAGTTCTTC. Translated: CASSLEASRYNEQFF. The chain uses TRBV7-2 and TRBJ2-1, with D perhaps TRBD2 (5 bases). The CDR3 has 15 amino acids. Trimming cost V 1 base and J 4 bases, with 11 bases left between them. Germline V lookup: CDR1 SGHTA, CDR2 FQGNSA.

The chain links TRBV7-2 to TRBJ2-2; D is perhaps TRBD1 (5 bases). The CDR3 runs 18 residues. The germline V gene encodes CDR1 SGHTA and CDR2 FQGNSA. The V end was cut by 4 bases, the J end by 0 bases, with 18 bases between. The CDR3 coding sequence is TGTGCCAGCAGCTCCCGAACGCAGGGTTTAGCGAACACCGGGGAGCTGTTTTTT. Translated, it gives CASSSRTQGLANTGELFF.

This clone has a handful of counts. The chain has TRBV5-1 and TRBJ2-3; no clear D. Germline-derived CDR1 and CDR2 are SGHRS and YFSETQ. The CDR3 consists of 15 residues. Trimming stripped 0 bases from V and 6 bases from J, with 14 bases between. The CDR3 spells CASSLGRPTVDTQYF. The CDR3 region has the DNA TGCGCCAGCAGCTTGGGCAGGCCTACTGTGGATACGCAGTATTTT.

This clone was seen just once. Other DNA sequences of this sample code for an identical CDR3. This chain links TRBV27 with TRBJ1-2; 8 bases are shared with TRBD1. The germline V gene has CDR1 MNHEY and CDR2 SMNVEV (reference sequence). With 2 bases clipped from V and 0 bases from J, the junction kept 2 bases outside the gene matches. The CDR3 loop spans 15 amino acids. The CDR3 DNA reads TGTGCCAGCAGTTTAATACAGGGGGCTAACTATGGCTACACCTTC. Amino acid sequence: CASSLIQGANYGYTF.

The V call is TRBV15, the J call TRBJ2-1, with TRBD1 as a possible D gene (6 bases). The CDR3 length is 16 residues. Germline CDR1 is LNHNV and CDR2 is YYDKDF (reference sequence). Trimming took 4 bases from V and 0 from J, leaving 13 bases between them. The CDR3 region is CATSTTGWRSYNEQFF. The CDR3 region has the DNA TGTGCCACCAGCACCACAGGGTGGCGCTCCTACAATGAGCAGTTCTTC.

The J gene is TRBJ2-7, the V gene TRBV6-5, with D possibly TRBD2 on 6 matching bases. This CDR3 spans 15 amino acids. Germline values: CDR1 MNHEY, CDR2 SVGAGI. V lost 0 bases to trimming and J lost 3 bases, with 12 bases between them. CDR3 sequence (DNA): TGTGCCAGCAGTTACTCAGGAGGGTCCTTCTACGAGCAGTACTTC. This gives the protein CASSYSGGSFYEQYF.

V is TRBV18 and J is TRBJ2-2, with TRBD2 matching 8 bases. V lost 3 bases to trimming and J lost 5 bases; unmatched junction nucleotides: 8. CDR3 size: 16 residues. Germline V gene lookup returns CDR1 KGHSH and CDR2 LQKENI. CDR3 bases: TGTGCCAGCTCACCTCTCGCGGGGGGAGAGACCGGGGAGCTGTTTTTT. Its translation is CASSPLAGGETGELFF.

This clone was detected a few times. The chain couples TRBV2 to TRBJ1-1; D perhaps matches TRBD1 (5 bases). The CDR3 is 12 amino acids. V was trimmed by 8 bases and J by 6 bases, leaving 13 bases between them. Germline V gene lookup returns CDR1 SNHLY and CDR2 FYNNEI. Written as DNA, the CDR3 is TGTGCCAGCCAAGGGGAAGAGGCTGAAGCTTTCTTT. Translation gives CASQGEEAEAFF.

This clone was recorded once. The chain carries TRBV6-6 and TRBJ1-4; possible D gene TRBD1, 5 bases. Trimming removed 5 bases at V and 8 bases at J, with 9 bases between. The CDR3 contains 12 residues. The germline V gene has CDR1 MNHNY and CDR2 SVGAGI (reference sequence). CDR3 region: CASSPRAEKLFF. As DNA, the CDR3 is TGTGCCAGCAGTCCCAGGGCAGAAAAACTGTTTTTT.

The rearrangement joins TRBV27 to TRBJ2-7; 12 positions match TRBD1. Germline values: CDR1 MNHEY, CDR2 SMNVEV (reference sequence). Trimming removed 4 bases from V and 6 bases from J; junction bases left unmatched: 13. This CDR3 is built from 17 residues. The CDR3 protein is CASSSPSTGTGGVEQYF. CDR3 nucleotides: TGTGCCAGCAGTTCTCCTTCCACCGGGACAGGGGGCGTCGAGCAGTACTTC.

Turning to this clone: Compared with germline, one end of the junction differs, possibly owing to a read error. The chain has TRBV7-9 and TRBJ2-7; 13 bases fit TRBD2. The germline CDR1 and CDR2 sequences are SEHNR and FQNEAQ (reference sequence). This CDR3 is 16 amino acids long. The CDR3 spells CSSTSTSGRFTYEQYF. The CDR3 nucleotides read TGTTCCAGCACTTCGACTAGCGGGAGGTTCACCTACGAGCAGTACTTC.

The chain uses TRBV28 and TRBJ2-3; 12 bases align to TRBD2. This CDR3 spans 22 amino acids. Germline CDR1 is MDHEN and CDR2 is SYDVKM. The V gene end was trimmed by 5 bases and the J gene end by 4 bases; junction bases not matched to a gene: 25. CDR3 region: CASSLTPLTSGRQLPHADTQYF. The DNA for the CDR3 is TGTGCCAGCAGTCTTACCCCCCTTACTAGCGGGAGGCAACTCCCCCACGCAGATACGCAGTATTTT. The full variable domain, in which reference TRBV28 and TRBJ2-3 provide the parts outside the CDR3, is DVKVTQSSRYLVKRTGEKVFLECVQDMDHENMFWYRQDPGLGLRLIYFSYDVKMKEKGDIPEGYSVSREKKERFSLILESASTNQTSMYLCASSLTPLTSGRQLPHADTQYFGPGTRLTVL.

Here the CDR3 DNA reads TGTGCCAGCAGCCAGACAGGGACTTATGAAAAACTGTTTTTT. This gives the protein CASSQTGTYEKLFF. The chain carries TRBV28 and TRBJ1-4; 7 bases agree with TRBD1. Looked up from germline, CDR1 is MDHEN and CDR2 is SYDVKM. V dropped 6 bases and J dropped 6; count of bases not matched to a gene: 7. This CDR3 region has 14 residues.

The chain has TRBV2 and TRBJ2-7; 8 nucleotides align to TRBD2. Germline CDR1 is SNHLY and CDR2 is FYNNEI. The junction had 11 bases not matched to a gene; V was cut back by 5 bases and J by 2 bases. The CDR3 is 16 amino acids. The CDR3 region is CASSFRVLAAPYEQYF. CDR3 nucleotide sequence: TGTGCCAGCAGTTTCCGTGTACTAGCGGCCCCCTACGAGCAGTACTTC.

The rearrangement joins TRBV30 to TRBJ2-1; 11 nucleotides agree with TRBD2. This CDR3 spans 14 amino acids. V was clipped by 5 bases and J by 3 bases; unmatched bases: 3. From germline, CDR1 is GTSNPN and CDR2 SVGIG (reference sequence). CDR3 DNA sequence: TGTGCCTGGGGGACTAGCGGAGTCTACAATGAGCAGTTCTTC. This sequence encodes CAWGTSGVYNEQFF.

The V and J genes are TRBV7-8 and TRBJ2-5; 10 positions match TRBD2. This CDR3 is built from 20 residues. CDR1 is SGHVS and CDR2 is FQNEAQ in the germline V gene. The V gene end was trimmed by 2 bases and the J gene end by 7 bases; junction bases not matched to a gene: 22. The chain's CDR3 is CASSLFAYPGGAGGAGTQYF. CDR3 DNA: TGTGCCAGCAGCTTATTCGCCTACCCGGGGGGAGCGGGGGGGGCAGGGACCCAGTACTTC.

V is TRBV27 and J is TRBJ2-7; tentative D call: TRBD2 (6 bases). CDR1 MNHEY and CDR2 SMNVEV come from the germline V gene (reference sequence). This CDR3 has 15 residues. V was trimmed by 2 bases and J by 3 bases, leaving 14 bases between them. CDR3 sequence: CASSLRGGRIYEQYF. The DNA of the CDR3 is TGTGCCAGCAGTTTAAGGGGAGGACGGATCTACGAGCAGTACTTC.

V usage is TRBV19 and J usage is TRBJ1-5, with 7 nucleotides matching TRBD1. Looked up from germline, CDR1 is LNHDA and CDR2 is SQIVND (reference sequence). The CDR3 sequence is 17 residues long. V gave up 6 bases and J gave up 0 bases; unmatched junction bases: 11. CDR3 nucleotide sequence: TGTGCCAGTAGGGCAAAATGGGACAGATTTAGCAATCAGCCCCAGCATTTT. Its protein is CASRAKWDRFSNQPQHF.

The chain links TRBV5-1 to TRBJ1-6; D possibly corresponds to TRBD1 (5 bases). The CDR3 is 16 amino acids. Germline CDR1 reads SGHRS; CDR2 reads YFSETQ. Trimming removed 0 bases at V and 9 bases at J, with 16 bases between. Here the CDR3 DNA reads TGCGCCAGCAGCTTGGGACGCAACCTAAGGGGTTCACCCCTCCACTTT. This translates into CASSLGRNLRGSPLHF.

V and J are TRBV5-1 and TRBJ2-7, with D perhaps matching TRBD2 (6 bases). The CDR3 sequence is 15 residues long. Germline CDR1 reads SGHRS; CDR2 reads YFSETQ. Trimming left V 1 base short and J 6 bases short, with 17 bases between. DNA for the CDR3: TGCGCCAGCAGCTTGCGATTATGGGTGGAGGGCGAGCAGTACTTC. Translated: CASSLRLWVEGEQYF.

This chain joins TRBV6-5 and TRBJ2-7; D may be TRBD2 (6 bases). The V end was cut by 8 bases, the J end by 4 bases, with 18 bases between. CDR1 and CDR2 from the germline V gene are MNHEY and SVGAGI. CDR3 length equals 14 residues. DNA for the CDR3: TGTGCCAGCTCAGGTGGGGCGGGGCGATACGAGCAGTACTTC. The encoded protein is CASSGGAGRYEQYF.